This T cell receptor beta chain was recovered during a study of cytomegalovirus exposure and HLA in healthy donors. At the level of the study: An analysis done earlier identified roughly 120 million unique TCR beta sequences from 150 million to 200 million T cells.

As regards this clone: Its antigen is currently unknown.

The PCR was carried out with 60 Vbeta primers and 13 Jbeta primers. Profiling relied on immunoSEQ multiplex PCR, and the TCRdb table lists in-frame clones only, not all of them. The sample holds 150,000 to 200,000 clones; around 79% are singletons and the top ten take over 12%. Study-wide findings and caveats: In vitro, three CMV-associated chains proved specific for CMV antigens. In a later analysis, productive TCRs from donors in an Asian-associated ancestry cluster reportedly carried fewer N-insertions than the cohort mean. Later, TCR association rates were found to vary by HLA locus, highest for DRB1 and lowest for HLA-C.

This CDR3 comprises 13 residues. Germline CDR1 SGHDT, CDR2 YYEEEE. Trimming at V came to 0 bases and at J to 10 bases, leaving 6 bases not matched to a gene. The chain links TRBV5-6 to TRBJ1-2; 7 bases align to TRBD1. The sequenced sample was PBMCs. This TCR came from a man over 45 in good health and CMV-seropositive. The CDR3 sequence: CASSLDRGAVYTF. The CDR3 nucleotides are TGTGCCAGCAGCTTGGACAGGGGTGCCGTCTACACCTTC.